Presented here are 24 T cell receptor beta chains from one specimen sequenced in a study of CD8 T cells in ankylosing spondylitis. TCRdb re-called the 5' RACE reads through MiXCR, storing one row per CDR3 protein. Seen here are about 300,000 distinct CDR3 sequences, less than 25% observed once, and the top ten hold under 4%. Sequencing was carried out using blood, either unsorted or a sorted T cell fraction (not recorded which). These receptors originate from a female donor with ankylosing spondylitis or in good health (not recorded which).

The chain combines TRBV3-1 with TRBJ2-7, with 10 nucleotides matching TRBD2. Germline CDR1 and CDR2: LGHDT and YNNKEL (reference sequence). The CDR3 runs to 16 residues. With V trimmed by 4 bases and J by 4 bases, 10 bases remained unmatched. The CDR3 nucleotides read TGTGCCAGCAGCCGACATCTAGCGGGAGCCGCTTACGAGCAGTACTTC. Translation gives CASSRHLAGAAYEQYF.

The rearrangement joins TRBV12-3 or TRBV12-4 to TRBJ2-7, with 11 bases lining up with TRBD2. This CDR3 is built from 16 residues. Trimming at V came to 6 bases and at J to 6 bases, leaving 13 bases not matched to a gene. CDR3 sequence (DNA): TGTGCCAGCAGGACGTCACTAGCGGGAGTAGGTGGCGAGCAGTACTTC. Translating it yields CASRTSLAGVGGEQYF.

This clonotype was observed a handful of times. This chain connects TRBV18 to TRBJ2-6; possibly TRBD2 for D (5 bases). In germline, CDR1 is KGHSH, CDR2 LQKENI. The CDR3 is 16 residues long. V lost 6 bases to trimming and J lost 1 base, with 13 bases between them. The DNA for the CDR3 is TGTGCCAGCTCCCGACTTCGGGGTTCTGGGGCCAACGTCCTGACTTTC. This translates into CASSRLRGSGANVLTF.

V and J are TRBV20-1 and TRBJ2-4, with 9 bases matching TRBD2. With V trimmed by 5 bases and J by 5 bases, 4 bases remained unmatched. The CDR3 has 13 amino acids. Per the germline V gene, CDR1 is DFQATT and CDR2 is SNEGSKA (reference sequence). The CDR3: CSAEGLAENIQYF. The CDR3 DNA reads as TGCAGTGCTGAGGGACTAGCAGAAAACATTCAGTACTTC.

The gene calls are TRBV20-1 and TRBJ2-6; D uncertain. Trimming cost V 5 bases and J 0 bases, with 8 bases left between them. The CDR3 has 14 residues. Germline CDR1 DFQATT, CDR2 SNEGSKA (reference sequence). CDR3 amino acids: CSARPFSGANVLTF. The CDR3 DNA reads TGCAGTGCTCGACCCTTCTCTGGGGCCAACGTCCTGACTTTC.

This clonotype was seen many times. The chain has TRBV12-3 or TRBV12-4 and TRBJ1-1; D is ambiguous. The V end lost 0 bases, the J end lost 4 bases, and 9 bases lay between the germline ends. This CDR3 spans 14 amino acids. DNA of the CDR3: TGTGCCAGCAGTTTAGCGGACCGGCGCACTGAAGCTTTCTTT. Translating it yields CASSLADRRTEAFF.

The chain carries TRBV5-1 and TRBJ2-7, with D perhaps being TRBD1 or TRBD2 (5 bases each). V dropped 4 bases and J dropped 6 bases, with 17 bases sitting between them. Germline loops: CDR1 SGHRS, CDR2 YFSETQ. The CDR3 is 14 residues long. The CDR3: CASSLGQQGGEQYF. The CDR3 DNA is TGCGCCAGCAGCCTCGGACAACAAGGAGGCGAGCAGTACTTC. Combining the CDR3 with reference TRBV5-1 and TRBJ2-7 gives the whole variable domain KAGVTQTPRYLIKTRGQQVTLSCSPISGHRSVSWYQQTPGQGLQFLFEYFSETQRNKGNFPGRFSGRQFSNSRSEMNVSTLELGDSALYLCASSLGQQGGEQYFGPGTRLTVT.

V gene TRBV9 combines with J gene TRBJ2-7, with 10 positions matching TRBD1. The V and J ends lost 4 bases and 2 bases, in that order; junction bases with no gene match: 12. Germline lookup yields CDR1 SGDLS and CDR2 YYNGEE. This CDR3 has 17 amino acids. The CDR3 protein is CASSLNSGTGAPYEQYF. In nucleotides, the CDR3 is TGTGCCAGCAGCCTGAATTCCGGGACAGGGGCACCCTACGAGCAGTACTTC.

This rearrangement joins TRBV7-9 to TRBJ2-1; D tentatively fits TRBD1 or TRBD2 (6 bases each). The CDR3 has 13 residues. The V gene's germline CDR1 is SEHNR and CDR2 FQNEAQ (reference sequence). V was pared by 5 bases and J by 8 bases, with 13 bases between. In DNA form, the CDR3 reads TGTGCCAGCAGCCCTAGGGGGGCCCATGAGCAGTTCTTC. Its translation: CASSPRGAHEQFF. Full variable domain (rest looked up from reference TRBV7-9 and TRBJ2-1): DTGVSQNPRHKITKRGQNVTFRCDPISEHNRLYWYRQTLGQGPEFLTYFQNEAQLEKSRLLSDRFSAERPKGSFSTLEIQRTEQGDSAMYLCASSPRGAHEQFFGPGTRLTVL.

The chain has TRBV4-3 and TRBJ2-3; D gene uncertain. V lost 4 bases to trimming and J lost 8 bases, with 13 bases between them. The CDR3 sequence is 13 residues long. CDR1 and CDR2 (germline): LGHNA, YSLEER. Here the CDR3 reads CASSRLTESTQYF. The CDR3 DNA is TGCGCCAGCAGCCGCCTAACAGAGTCTACGCAGTATTTT.

The chain carries TRBV29-1 and TRBJ2-1; TRBD1 matches at 8 bases. The CDR3 covers 11 residues. Trimming at V came to 7 bases and at J to 6 bases, leaving 2 bases not matched to a gene. Germline values: CDR1 SQVTM, CDR2 ANQGSEA. The CDR3 loop is CSGDRGNEQFF. CDR3 DNA: TGCAGCGGCGACAGGGGCAATGAGCAGTTCTTC.

This clonotype has only a few counts. In DNA, the CDR3 is TGTGCCAGCAGCATGAGAGGTTCACCCCTCCACTTT. Translation gives CASSMRGSPLHF. The V call is TRBV6-5, the J call TRBJ1-6; D is undetermined. Deletions cut 6 bases from V and 9 bases from J, with 9 bases between. This CDR3 is built from 12 residues. The V gene's germline CDR1 is MNHEY and CDR2 SVGAGI.

This clonotype came up a few times. V and J are TRBV12-3 or TRBV12-4 and TRBJ1-3; D is undetermined. V was trimmed by 6 bases and J by 0 bases, leaving 9 bases between them. This CDR3 has 14 amino acids. For the CDR3, the DNA is TGTGCCAGCAGGCGGGTTACCTCTGGAAACACCATATATTTT. This sequence encodes CASRRVTSGNTIYF.

The rearrangement joins TRBV5-1 to TRBJ2-7, with TRBD1 identical over 8 bases. The trim removed 5 bases at V and 6 bases at J, leaving 4 bases unmatched. CDR1 SGHRS and CDR2 YFSETQ come from the germline V gene. This CDR3 has 12 residues. The CDR3: CASRAGGAEQYF. The CDR3, as DNA: TGCGCCAGCAGGGCAGGGGGCGCCGAGCAGTACTTC.

In its sample, this clonotype was seen a few times. The chain is built from TRBV6-2 or TRBV6-3 and TRBJ2-1; D gene uncertain. The CDR3 contains 16 residues. Germline V gene data show CDR1 as MNHEY and CDR2 as SVGEGT. V was trimmed by 3 bases and J by 0 bases, leaving 12 bases between them. CDR3 residues: CASSYRARSSYNEQFF. As DNA, the CDR3 is TGTGCCAGCAGTTATCGCGCGAGAAGCTCCTACAATGAGCAGTTCTTC.

The rearrangement links TRBV20-1 to TRBJ1-4; 11 nucleotides align to TRBD1. The CDR3 length is 15 residues. Unmatched junction bases numbered 5, after V lost 0 bases and J lost 8 bases. CDR1 DFQATT and CDR2 SNEGSKA come from the germline V gene (reference sequence). CDR3 residues: CSARDRGTGGEKLFF. The CDR3 DNA sequence: TGCAGTGCTAGAGATAGGGGGACAGGGGGAGAAAAACTGTTTTTT.

This clonotype has more than one count but fewer than ten. The chain joins TRBV7-9 to TRBJ2-7; 10 nucleotides line up with TRBD2. Germline V gives CDR1 SEHNR, CDR2 FQNEAQ (reference sequence). After removal of 5 bases from V and 4 bases from J, the junction contained 14 bases not matched to a gene. This CDR3 comprises 17 residues. CDR3: CASSGPSGRLMGYEQYF. For the CDR3, the DNA is TGTGCCAGCAGCGGCCCTAGCGGGAGATTAATGGGTTACGAGCAGTACTTC. Full variable domain (missing parts from reference TRBV7-9 and TRBJ2-7): DTGVSQNPRHKITKRGQNVTFRCDPISEHNRLYWYRQTLGQGPEFLTYFQNEAQLEKSRLLSDRFSAERPKGSFSTLEIQRTEQGDSAMYLCASSGPSGRLMGYEQYFGPGTRLTVT.

This clonotype was observed many times. V gene TRBV20-1 combines with J gene TRBJ2-1; 10 nucleotides align to TRBD2. The ends lost 3 bases at V and 6 bases at J; junction bases unmatched: 11. CDR3 length: 16 amino acids. The V gene's germline CDR1 is DFQATT and CDR2 SNEGSKA (reference sequence). This chain's CDR3 is CSARASGRAPANEQFF. CDR3 nucleotides: TGCAGTGCTAGGGCAAGCGGGAGGGCCCCTGCCAATGAGCAGTTCTTC.

This clonotype appeared a few times. The chain links TRBV20-1 to TRBJ1-2; D perhaps matches TRBD1 (6 bases). The V end lost 7 bases, the J end lost 7 bases, and 19 bases lay between the germline ends. Looked up from germline, CDR1 is DFQATT and CDR2 is SNEGSKA (reference sequence). The CDR3 has 13 amino acids. CDR3 coding DNA: TGCAGTGTAAGGGGCCAGGGGTTTGGTGGCTACACCTTC. Amino acid sequence: CSVRGQGFGGYTF.

This clonotype was found a few times. For the CDR3, the DNA is TGTGCCAGCAGTGAATATATGGGAGGGGACGAGCAGTACTTC. Its translation is CASSEYMGGDEQYF. This chain links TRBV25-1 with TRBJ2-7, with 7 bases aligning to TRBD2. Germline CDR1 reads MGHDK; CDR2 reads SYGVNS. V was pared by 0 bases and J by 5 bases, with 4 bases of the junction left unmatched. This CDR3 has 14 amino acids.

This clonotype was picked up many times. The rearrangement uses TRBV28 and TRBJ1-2; 12 bases fit TRBD1. CDR1 and CDR2 from the germline V gene are MDHEN and SYDVKM. This CDR3 has 18 amino acids. V dropped 5 bases and J dropped 2; count of bases not matched to a gene: 12. CDR3 sequence reads: CASSPPGTGGRTNYGYTF. For the CDR3, the DNA is TGTGCCAGCAGTCCCCCCGGGACAGGGGGCCGAACGAACTATGGCTACACCTTC.

This clonotype was seen a handful of times. The chain employs TRBV6-2 or TRBV6-3 and TRBJ1-5; no firm D call. CDR3 length equals 12 residues. Trimming stripped 7 bases from V and 2 bases from J, with 6 bases between. Germline V CDR1 and CDR2: MNHEY, SVGEGT. CDR3 in DNA: TGTGCCAGCACATTGGGCAATCAGCCCCAGCATTTT. Protein: CASTLGNQPQHF.

This clonotype has a handful of counts. The J gene is TRBJ2-3, the V gene TRBV6-5, with D unclear. Looked up from germline, CDR1 is MNHEY and CDR2 is SVGAGI. The CDR3 covers 17 residues. V was trimmed by 0 bases and J by 2 bases, leaving 15 bases between them. The CDR3 is CASSYSKTRSLTDTQYF. The CDR3, as DNA: TGTGCCAGCAGTTACTCGAAGACGCGCAGTCTCACAGATACGCAGTATTTT.

The chain combines TRBV12-3 or TRBV12-4 with TRBJ2-5; 7 bases are shared with TRBD1. CDR3 length: 15 amino acids. V dropped 6 bases and J dropped 4; count of bases not matched to a gene: 11. CDR3 sequence (DNA): TGTGCCAGCAGCCGCATAGGGGGCCCTAGAGAGACCCAGTACTTC. It specifies CASSRIGGPRETQYF.